The 22 T cell receptor beta chains given below trace back to one sample, sequenced in a study of OX40 agonist ivuxolimab in advanced cancers. The protocol was immunoSEQ multiplex PCR, while the TCRdb copy is restricted to in-frame clones and leaves out a portion. The repertoire has 75,000 to 100,000 clones, roughly 91% of them found once; the top ten carry around 0.32%. This specimen consisted of CD4+ or CD8+ T cells sorted from blood, obtained in a trial of the OX40 agonist ivuxolimab. The receptors derive from an adult with an advanced solid tumor such as melanoma, head and neck, liver or kidney cancer.

The chain is built from TRBV28 and TRBJ1-4; TRBD1 matches at 7 bases. The CDR3 runs to 15 residues. V gave up 5 bases and J gave up 3 bases; unmatched junction bases: 6. CDR1 is MDHEN, CDR2 SYDVKM, per germline. The CDR3 coding sequence is TGTGCCAGCAGTCCCCCGGGACAGCCTAATGAAAAACTGTTTTTT. Encoded protein: CASSPPGQPNEKLFF.

The chain joins TRBV7-9 to TRBJ2-3; 7 bases map to TRBD2. Germline V gene data show CDR1 as SEHNR and CDR2 as FQNEAQ (reference sequence). There are 13 residues in the CDR3. V shed 5 bases, J shed 3 bases, and the junction held 2 bases outside the gene matches. CDR3 nucleotide sequence: TGTGCCAGCAGCATACTAGCGACAGATACGCAGTATTTT. Its translation is CASSILATDTQYF.

This chain uses TRBV14 with TRBJ2-7; no reliable D call. Trimming stripped 5 bases from V and 1 base from J, with 9 bases between. Germline V lookup: CDR1 SGHDN, CDR2 FVKESK. The CDR3 is 13 residues long. CDR3 region: CASSKPPSYEQYF. The CDR3 DNA follows: TGTGCCAGCAGCAAACCTCCGTCCTACGAGCAGTACTTC.

The rearrangement joins TRBV10-1 to TRBJ2-1; 8 positions agree with TRBD2. Losses at the gene ends were 2 bases for V and 8 bases for J; bases not matched to a gene: 8. Germline-derived CDR1 and CDR2 are WNHNN and SYGVQD (reference sequence). This CDR3 is built from 15 residues. The chain's CDR3 is CASSEPGLVSYEQFF. CDR3 coding DNA: TGCGCCAGCAGTGAGCCGGGACTAGTGAGTTATGAGCAGTTCTTC.

The chain uses TRBV10-3 and TRBJ2-3; 9 nucleotides align to TRBD2. The germline V gene encodes CDR1 ENHRY and CDR2 SYGVKD. J gave up 1 base and V 2 bases, and 1 base lay outside the gene matches. The CDR3 has 15 residues. In DNA, the CDR3 is TGTGCCATCAGTGAGCGGACTAGCGGCACAGATACGCAGTATTTT. Its translation: CAISERTSGTDTQYF.

J is TRBJ2-3 and V is TRBV6-1; D is possibly TRBD2 (5 bases). There are 13 residues in the CDR3. Per germline, CDR1 MNHNS and CDR2 SASEGT. Trimming shortened V by 7 bases and J by 3 bases, and 11 bases separated the two germline ends. The DNA of the CDR3 is TGTGCCAGCAAGCGGTCGGGGACAGATACGCAGTATTTT. It is translated as CASKRSGTDTQYF.

The J gene is TRBJ1-1, the V gene TRBV15; 12 bases are a match to TRBD1. CDR3 length: 18 amino acids. V shed 0 bases and J 3 bases; nucleotides not matched to a gene: 8. Germline CDR1 and CDR2: LNHNV and YYDKDF (reference sequence). CDR3 region: CATSRDFRDRGLDTEAFF. As DNA, the CDR3 is TGTGCCACCAGCAGAGATTTTAGGGACAGGGGGCTGGACACTGAAGCTTTCTTT.

This chain links TRBV5-6 with TRBJ2-1, with 14 bases that match TRBD2. V shed 3 bases, J shed 7 bases, and the junction held 9 bases outside the gene matches. The germline gives CDR1 SGHDT, CDR2 YYEEEE. The CDR3 loop spans 17 amino acids. This CDR3 is CASSSQGLAGERNEQFF. DNA for the CDR3: TGTGCCAGCAGCTCCCAGGGACTAGCGGGAGAACGGAATGAGCAGTTCTTC.

This chain links TRBV5-1 with TRBJ2-5; TRBD2 aligns across 9 bases. The CDR3 runs 16 residues. J was trimmed by 2 bases and V by 0 bases; bases with no gene match: 5. Looked up from germline, CDR1 is SGHRS and CDR2 is YFSETQ. CDR3 nucleotides: TGCGCCAGCAGCTTGGGGCCTAGCGGGGAGCAAGAGACCCAGTACTTC. Amino acid sequence: CASSLGPSGEQETQYF. The variable domain in full, with the rest retrieved from reference TRBV5-1 and TRBJ2-5, is KAGVTQTPRYLIKTRGQQVTLSCSPISGHRSVSWYQQTPGQGLQFLFEYFSETQRNKGNFPGRFSGRQFSNSRSEMNVSTLELGDSALYLCASSLGPSGEQETQYFGPGTRLLVL.

The V gene is TRBV19, the J gene TRBJ2-3, with D unclear. The germline CDR1 and CDR2 sequences are LNHDA and SQIVND (reference sequence). The CDR3 contains 14 residues. Trimming removed 5 bases at V and 3 bases at J, with 12 bases between. CDR3: CASSLPQRTDTQYF. The CDR3, as DNA: TGTGCCAGTAGTCTCCCACAACGAACAGATACGCAGTATTTT.

The gene calls are TRBV6-6 and TRBJ2-7, with 10 positions matching TRBD2. J lost 1 base, V lost 6 bases, and 6 bases had no gene match. The CDR3 loop spans 15 amino acids. Germline CDR1 reads MNHNY; CDR2 reads SVGAGI (reference sequence). CDR3 sequence: CASSWTSGVSYEQYF. In DNA, the CDR3 is TGTGCCAGCAGCTGGACTAGCGGAGTTTCCTACGAGCAGTACTTC.

The rearrangement links TRBV18 to TRBJ2-7, with unresolved D. With 4 bases removed from V and 1 base from J, the gap between germline ends came to 5 bases. CDR3 length: 12 residues. CDR1 is KGHSH, CDR2 LQKENI, per germline. CDR3 protein: CASSQDSYEQYF. DNA for the CDR3: TGTGCCAGCTCACAGGATTCCTACGAGCAGTACTTC. Drawing the rest from reference TRBV18 and TRBJ2-7, the complete variable domain is NAGVMQNPRHLVRRRGQEARLRCSPMKGHSHVYWYRQLPEEGLKFMVYLQKENIIDESGMPKERFSAEFPKEGPSILRIQQVVRGDSAAYFCASSQDSYEQYFGPGTRLTVT.

CDR3 DNA sequence: TGTGCCAGCAGTGGGACAGCATACGAGCAGTACTTC. It translates to CASSGTAYEQYF. This sequence joins TRBV2 and TRBJ2-7; D perhaps matches TRBD1 (6 bases). CDR1 and CDR2 (germline): SNHLY, FYNNEI. The CDR3 is made up of 12 amino acids. Trimming removed 4 bases at V and 4 bases at J, with 8 bases between.

In this sample, this clone turned up once. This chain uses TRBV19 with TRBJ1-2; D might be TRBD1 (6 bases). The germline CDR1 and CDR2 sequences are LNHDA and SQIVND (reference sequence). CDR3 length: 13 amino acids. V was cut by 4 bases and J by 7 bases, with 13 bases left in between. The CDR3 nucleotides read TGTGCCAGTAGTACACAGGGAGGCGGTGGCTACACCTTC. It yields the protein CASSTQGGGGYTF.

The chain recombines TRBV14 with TRBJ2-5; D is undetermined. This CDR3 has 12 amino acids. Germline assignment: CDR1 SGHDN and CDR2 FVKESK. V was clipped by 1 base and J by 7 bases, with 7 bases between them. The CDR3 nucleotides read TGTGCCAGCAGCCAAGTGGGCGGGACCCAGTACTTC. This codes for CASSQVGGTQYF.

This chain connects TRBV18 to TRBJ1-2, with D hard to call. V gave up 6 bases and J gave up 5 bases, with 19 bases separating them. The CDR3 has 15 residues. Germline V CDR1 and CDR2: KGHSH, LQKENI. The CDR3 is CASSSGSAPSYGYTF. DNA for the CDR3: TGTGCCAGCTCGTCAGGATCGGCACCATCGTATGGCTACACCTTC. Full variable domain (outside the CDR3, taken from reference TRBV18 and TRBJ1-2): NAGVMQNPRHLVRRRGQEARLRCSPMKGHSHVYWYRQLPEEGLKFMVYLQKENIIDESGMPKERFSAEFPKEGPSILRIQQVVRGDSAAYFCASSSGSAPSYGYTFGSGTRLTVV.

J is TRBJ1-2 and V is TRBV19, with D hard to call. Germline V gene data show CDR1 as LNHDA and CDR2 as SQIVND (reference sequence). The CDR3 loop spans 14 amino acids. V lost 3 bases and J lost 1, with 9 bases in between. The CDR3 spells CASSILARNYGYTF. CDR3 bases: TGTGCCAGTAGTATCCTGGCCCGTAACTATGGCTACACCTTC.

V and J are TRBV7-9 and TRBJ2-7; D possibly corresponds to TRBD1 (6 bases). Per the germline V gene, CDR1 is SEHNR and CDR2 is FQNEAQ (reference sequence). Trimming removed 1 base at V and 9 bases at J, with 16 bases between. This CDR3 is built from 14 residues. CDR3 amino acids: CASSLELGVTGQYF. The CDR3 bases are TGTGCCAGCAGCTTAGAATTGGGGGTGACAGGGCAGTACTTC.

The V call is TRBV19, the J call TRBJ1-2, with 8 bases identical to TRBD1. The germline V gene has CDR1 LNHDA and CDR2 SQIVND (reference sequence). V trimming: 5 bases; J trimming: 5 bases; junction bases outside the gene matches: 10. This CDR3 is 15 amino acids long. Written as DNA, the CDR3 is TGTGCCAGTAGTGCTCAGGGGGCGAGAGGTTATGGCTACACCTTC. Its translation: CASSAQGARGYGYTF. The whole variable domain, filled in from reference TRBV19 and TRBJ1-2, reads DGGITQSPKYLFRKEGQNVTLSCEQNLNHDAMYWYRQDPGQGLRLIYYSQIVNDFQKGDIAEGYSVSREKKESFPLTVTSAQKNPTAFYLCASSAQGARGYGYTFGSGTRLTVV.

The J gene is TRBJ2-2, the V gene TRBV27, with unresolved D. Between the trimmed V and J ends, which lost 3 bases and 6 bases, there was a span of 8 bases. Germline V lookup: CDR1 MNHEY, CDR2 SMNVEV (reference sequence). The CDR3 sequence is 13 residues long. The CDR3 nucleotides are TGTGCCAGCAGTTTCCTCGACTCCGGGGAGCTGTTTTTT. The encoded protein is CASSFLDSGELFF.

The rearrangement joins TRBV27 to TRBJ2-7; D tentatively fits TRBD1 or TRBD2 (5 bases each). This CDR3 comprises 14 residues. Germline CDR1 MNHEY, CDR2 SMNVEV (reference sequence). V was shortened by 2 bases and J by 7 bases, with 15 bases between the two germline ends. The CDR3 DNA reads TGTGCCAGCAGTTTAGGGGGTTACCCAGGTGAGCAGTACTTC. This sequence encodes CASSLGGYPGEQYF.

The V gene is TRBV10-3, the J gene TRBJ2-7; D tentatively reads TRBD1 or TRBD2 (6 bases each). Germline V gene lookup returns CDR1 ENHRY and CDR2 SYGVKD. Trimming cost V 8 bases and J 5 bases, with 25 bases left between them. There are 16 residues in the CDR3. The CDR3 DNA reads as TGTGCCATCGAGGGGGGTTCCGGGACACGGTCTAACGAGCAGTACTTC. Amino acid sequence: CAIEGGSGTRSNEQYF.